Listed below are T cell receptor beta chains from one sample, sequenced in a study of T cell repertoires in cytomegalovirus infection. For these receptors, no antigen is known. Using its own MiXCR run on the reads, TCRdb lists one record per CDR3 protein. The table includes about 110,000 distinct CDR3 sequences, less than 30% detected once. The sample was CD8+ T cells from cultured PBMCs, taken from culture after CMV antigen stimulation. The source is a human donor in good health (CMV status not recorded). Some clones in this sample may be carry-over from other donors' samples. Both conserved end residues are part of each CDR3. Each record gives: clone size, V gene, J gene, CDR3 length, D gene, CDR3 protein, CDR3 DNA. A D gene is named only where the DNA matches it firmly. Expanded clones are given a class, and other clones once, few, many or no size at all.

.	TRBV19	TRBJ2-7	12	TRBD2	CASSIGTTEQYF	TGTGCCAGTAGTATCGGGACTACCGAGCAGTACTTC
few	TRBV7-9	TRBJ2-2	13	.	CASSLGYTGELFF	TGTGCCAGCAGCTTAGGATACACCGGGGAGCTGTTTTTT
few	TRBV27	TRBJ2-1	14	.	CASSFPLVGSEQFF	TGTGCCAGCAGTTTCCCTTTGGTTGGCTCGGAGCAGTTCTTC
.	TRBV7-8	TRBJ1-4	17	.	CASSLEQLFATNEKLFF	TGTGCCAGCAGCTTAGAACAGCTCTTTGCAACTAATGAAAAACTGTTTTTT
few	TRBV4-2	TRBJ1-1	15	TRBD1	CASSRTATGIPEAFF	TGTGCCAGCAGTCGGACAGCGACAGGGATCCCTGAAGCTTTCTTT
.	TRBV20-1	TRBJ1-1	15	TRBD1	CSAPSTGAMNTEAFF	TGCAGTGCCCCATCGACAGGGGCGATGAACACTGAAGCTTTCTTT
.	TRBV7-9	TRBJ2-7	13	.	CASSLLSDYEQYF	TGTGCCAGCAGCTTACTGTCAGACTACGAGCAGTACTTC
.	TRBV11-3	TRBJ1-5	15	.	CASPAGLDSNQPQHF	TGTGCCAGCCCCGCGGGGTTGGATAGCAATCAGCCCCAGCATTTT
few	TRBV11-2	TRBJ1-6	14	.	CASRRTEGNSPLHF	TGTGCCAGTAGACGCACAGAGGGAAATTCACCCCTCCACTTT
few	TRBV4-1	TRBJ2-7	15	.	CASSQPGWGDQEQYF	TGCGCCAGCAGCCAACCCGGGTGGGGAGACCAGGAGCAGTACTTC
.	TRBV10-3	TRBJ1-2	12	.	CAISDLTGGYTF	TGTGCCATCAGTGACCTGACAGGTGGCTACACCTTC
few	TRBV7-6	TRBJ2-7	14	.	CASSFDTSGHEQYF	TGTGCCAGCAGCTTCGACACCTCTGGCCACGAGCAGTACTTC
.	TRBV3-1	TRBJ1-2	16	.	CASSQEAGIANYGYTF	TGTGCCAGCAGCCAAGAGGCGGGAATAGCTAACTATGGCTACACCTTC
.	TRBV5-4	TRBJ2-3	13	.	CASMNSLTDTQYF	TGTGCCAGCATGAACAGTCTCACAGATACGCAGTATTTT
few	TRBV6-1	TRBJ1-2	16	.	CASSDPDRPEGYGYTF	TGTGCCAGCAGTGACCCGGACAGACCTGAGGGGTATGGCTACACCTTC
.	TRBV29-1	TRBJ2-2	12	.	CSVEENTGELFF	TGCAGCGTTGAAGAGAACACCGGGGAGCTGTTTTTT
.	TRBV7-3	TRBJ2-5	14	TRBD2	CASSQGTSGETQYF	TGTGCCAGCAGCCAAGGGACTAGCGGGGAAACCCAGTACTTC
many	TRBV7-2	TRBJ2-1	12	.	CASSLGGPPAFF	TGTGCCAGCAGCTTAGGAGGACCCCCTGCGTTCTTC
.	TRBV20-1	TRBJ2-7	14	TRBD2	CSATRLAVTYEQYF	TGCAGTGCAACCAGACTAGCGGTGACCTACGAGCAGTACTTC
many	TRBV12-3/TRBV12-4	TRBJ1-1	13	.	CASRRGEGTEAFF	TGTGCCAGCAGAAGGGGAGAGGGAACTGAAGCTTTCTTT
.	TRBV4-1	TRBJ1-6	13	.	CASSQGVSSPLHF	TGCGCCAGCAGCCAAGGGGTCAGTTCACCCCTCCACTTT
few	TRBV7-9	TRBJ2-2	14	.	CASSLTLNTGELFF	TGTGCCAGCAGCTTGACACTAAACACCGGGGAGCTGTTTTTT
few	TRBV20-1	TRBJ2-7	13	.	CASRGTVSYEQYF	TGCGCTTCAAGGGGGACGGTCTCCTACGAGCAGTACTTC
.	TRBV19	TRBJ2-1	15	TRBD2	CASSMASGGAYEQFF	TGTGCCAGTAGTATGGCTAGCGGGGGGGCCTATGAGCAGTTCTTC
.	TRBV12-3/TRBV12-4	TRBJ1-1	12	.	CASRSPNTEAFF	TGTGCCAGCCGGTCGCCGAACACTGAAGCTTTCTTT
few	TRBV7-2	TRBJ2-3	14	TRBD2	CASSFAGGLDTQYF	TGTGCCAGCAGCTTTGCGGGGGGGCTGGATACGCAGTATTTT
.	TRBV2	TRBJ1-1	14	.	CASSTLMDDTEAFF	TGTGCCAGCAGTACGCTGATGGACGACACTGAAGCTTTCTTT
.	TRBV2	TRBJ2-7	14	.	CASSEYGQSYEQYF	TGTGCCAGCAGTGAGTATGGGCAATCCTATGAGCAGTACTTC
many	TRBV7-6	TRBJ1-5	17	TRBD1	CASSYGTGVRSDQPQHF	TGTGCCAGCAGCTACGGGACAGGGGTTAGGTCCGACCAGCCCCAGCATTTT
.	TRBV9	TRBJ2-1	16	TRBD2	CASSVSGGYSYNEQFF	TGTGCCAGCAGCGTAAGCGGGGGCTACTCCTACAATGAGCAGTTCTTC
many	TRBV7-8	TRBJ2-3	16	.	CASSLWLQGETDTQYF	TGTGCCAGCAGCTTATGGTTACAGGGTGAGACAGATACGCAGTATTTT
.	TRBV7-9	TRBJ2-7	16	TRBD2	CASSDGLAGLSYEQYF	TGTGCCAGCAGCGACGGACTAGCGGGGTTATCCTACGAGCAGTACTTC
many	TRBV6-1	TRBJ2-2	14	.	CASSEWENTGELFF	TGTGCCAGCAGTGAATGGGAGAACACCGGGGAGCTGTTTTTT
once	TRBV12-3/TRBV12-4	TRBJ2-2	16	.	CASSWSFPGITGELFF	TGTGCCAGCAGTTGGTCATTCCCGGGCATCACCGGGGAGCTGTTTTTT
.	TRBV7-9	TRBJ2-3	16	.	CASSSLQAYPVNTQYF	TGTGCCAGCAGCTCTCTGCAGGCCTACCCCGTAAATACGCAGTATTTT
.	TRBV13	TRBJ2-3	15	TRBD2	CASSSLAGEADTQYF	TGTGCCAGCAGCTCACTAGCGGGGGAGGCAGATACGCAGTATTTT
.	TRBV7-6	TRBJ2-2	17	.	CASSDINLLGDTGELFF	TGTGCCAGCAGCGACATAAATCTCTTGGGGGACACCGGGGAGCTGTTTTTT
few	TRBV7-3	TRBJ2-3	16	TRBD2	CASSETSGTSTDTQYF	TGTGCCAGCAGCGAAACTAGCGGAACCAGCACAGATACGCAGTATTTT
.	TRBV29-1	TRBJ2-1	13	.	CSVAGVPYNEQFF	TGCAGCGTTGCAGGGGTCCCCTACAATGAGCAGTTCTTC
few	TRBV28	TRBJ2-7	14	.	CASSRGSWGYEQYF	TGTGCCAGCAGCCGCGGTAGTTGGGGTTACGAGCAGTACTTC
.	TRBV7-9	TRBJ1-1	14	.	CASSPPGSRTEAFF	TGTGCCAGCAGCCCCCCCGGGTCGCGCACTGAAGCTTTCTTT
many	TRBV20-1	TRBJ2-2	13	.	CSARQGNTGELFF	TGCAGTGCTAGACAGGGGAACACCGGGGAGCTGTTTTTT
.	TRBV2	TRBJ1-2	14	.	CAGATGLANYGYTF	TGTGCCGGAGCGACTGGACTGGCTAACTATGGCTACACCTTC
many	TRBV7-8	TRBJ2-3	16	.	CASSSSVTRETDTQYF	TGTGCCAGCAGCAGTTCAGTGACTAGGGAGACAGATACGCAGTATTTT
once	TRBV19	TRBJ1-2	15	.	CASSPLAGGSYGYTF	TGTGCCAGTAGCCCTCTGGCGGGGGGCTCCTATGGCTACACCTTC
many	TRBV28	TRBJ2-1	17	TRBD2	CASSYLSSGGTYNEQFF	TGTGCCAGCAGTTACCTCTCTAGCGGGGGTACATACAATGAGCAGTTCTTC
.	TRBV20-1	TRBJ2-7	13	TRBD1	CSARPRTGPEQYF	TGCAGTGCTAGACCCAGGACAGGGCCCGAGCAGTACTTC
.	TRBV9	TRBJ2-5	15	.	CASSVGVSVQETQYF	TGTGCCAGCAGCGTAGGGGTCTCTGTTCAAGAGACCCAGTACTTC
.	TRBV27	TRBJ1-1	15	.	CASRTGIGGLYEAFF	TGTGCCAGCCGAACTGGAATTGGGGGGCTTTATGAAGCTTTCTTT
few	TRBV12-3/TRBV12-4	TRBJ2-2	14	.	CASSPGVSTGELFF	TGTGCCAGCAGCCCAGGGGTTTCCACCGGGGAGCTGTTTTTT
few	TRBV27	TRBJ2-7	15	TRBD2	CASRAAGGSSYEQYF	TGTGCCAGCAGGGCGGCGGGGGGAAGCTCCTACGAGCAGTACTTC
.	TRBV19	TRBJ2-7	13	.	CASSGHTTYEQYF	TGTGCCAGTAGTGGGCACACAACCTACGAGCAGTACTTC
.	TRBV7-9	TRBJ2-7	15	.	CASSQGELSSHEQYF	TGTGCCAGCAGCCAAGGGGAGCTCTCATCCCACGAGCAGTACTTC